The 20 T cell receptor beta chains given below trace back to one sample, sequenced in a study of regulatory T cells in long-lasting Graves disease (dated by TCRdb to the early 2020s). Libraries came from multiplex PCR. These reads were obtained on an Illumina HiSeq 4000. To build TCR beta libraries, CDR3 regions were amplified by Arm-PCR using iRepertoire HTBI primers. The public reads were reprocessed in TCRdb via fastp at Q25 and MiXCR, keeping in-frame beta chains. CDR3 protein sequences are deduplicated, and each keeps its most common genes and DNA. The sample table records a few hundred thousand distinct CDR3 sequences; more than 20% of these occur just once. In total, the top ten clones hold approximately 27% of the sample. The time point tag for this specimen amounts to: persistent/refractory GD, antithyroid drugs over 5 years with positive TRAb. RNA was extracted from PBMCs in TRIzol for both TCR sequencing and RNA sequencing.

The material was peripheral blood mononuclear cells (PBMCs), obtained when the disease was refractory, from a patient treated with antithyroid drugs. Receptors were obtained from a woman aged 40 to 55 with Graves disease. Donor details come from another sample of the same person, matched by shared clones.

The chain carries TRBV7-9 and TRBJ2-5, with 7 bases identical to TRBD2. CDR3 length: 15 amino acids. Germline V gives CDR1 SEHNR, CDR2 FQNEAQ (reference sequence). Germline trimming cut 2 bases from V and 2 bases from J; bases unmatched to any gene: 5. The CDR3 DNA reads TGTGCCAGCAGCTTATGGCCTAGCGGACAAGAGACCCAGTACTTC. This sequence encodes CASSLWPSGQETQYF.

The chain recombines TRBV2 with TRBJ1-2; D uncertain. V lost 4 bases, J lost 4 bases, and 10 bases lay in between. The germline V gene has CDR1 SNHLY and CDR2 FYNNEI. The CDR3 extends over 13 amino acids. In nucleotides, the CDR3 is TGTGCCAGCAGTGTCTGGGTGTTCTATGGCTACACCTTC. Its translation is CASSVWVFYGYTF.

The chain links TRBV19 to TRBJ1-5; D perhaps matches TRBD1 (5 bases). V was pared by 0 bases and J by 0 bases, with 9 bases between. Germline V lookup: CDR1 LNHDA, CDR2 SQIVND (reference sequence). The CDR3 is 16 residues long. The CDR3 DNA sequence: TGTGCCAGTAGTATAGAGACAGAATGTAGCAATCAGCCCCAGCATTTT. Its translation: CASSIETECSNQPQHF.

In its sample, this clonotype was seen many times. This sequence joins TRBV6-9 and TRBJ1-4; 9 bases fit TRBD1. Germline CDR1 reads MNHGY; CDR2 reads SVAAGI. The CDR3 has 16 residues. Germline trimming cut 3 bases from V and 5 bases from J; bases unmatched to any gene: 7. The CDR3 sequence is CASSYSSGTGNEKLFF. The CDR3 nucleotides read TGTGCCAGCAGTTACTCCTCCGGGACAGGGAATGAAAAACTGTTTTTT.

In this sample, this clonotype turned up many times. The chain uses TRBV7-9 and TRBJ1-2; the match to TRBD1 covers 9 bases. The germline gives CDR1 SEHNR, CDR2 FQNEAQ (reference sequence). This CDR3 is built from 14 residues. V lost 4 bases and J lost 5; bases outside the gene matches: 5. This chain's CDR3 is CASSSGTGLYGYTF. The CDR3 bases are TGTGCCAGCAGCTCCGGGACAGGGCTGTATGGCTACACCTTC.

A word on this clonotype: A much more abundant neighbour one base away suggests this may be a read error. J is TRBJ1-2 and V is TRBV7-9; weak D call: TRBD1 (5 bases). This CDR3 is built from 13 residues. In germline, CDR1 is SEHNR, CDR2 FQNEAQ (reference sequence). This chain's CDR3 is CASSFRNMRGYAF. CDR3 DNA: TGTGCCAGCAGCTTTCGTAATATGAGGGGCTACGCCTTC.

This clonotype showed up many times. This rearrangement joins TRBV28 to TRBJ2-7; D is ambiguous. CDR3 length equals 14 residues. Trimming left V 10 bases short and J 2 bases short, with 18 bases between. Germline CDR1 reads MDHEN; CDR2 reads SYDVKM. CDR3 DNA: TGTGCCACCGTTCGTGCGTTAAGTCCCTACGAGCAGTACTTC. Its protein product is CATVRALSPYEQYF. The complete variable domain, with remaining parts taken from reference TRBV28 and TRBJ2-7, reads DVKVTQSSRYLVKRTGEKVFLECVQDMDHENMFWYRQDPGLGLRLIYFSYDVKMKEKGDIPEGYSVSREKKERFSLILESASTNQTSMYLCATVRALSPYEQYFGPGTRLTVT.

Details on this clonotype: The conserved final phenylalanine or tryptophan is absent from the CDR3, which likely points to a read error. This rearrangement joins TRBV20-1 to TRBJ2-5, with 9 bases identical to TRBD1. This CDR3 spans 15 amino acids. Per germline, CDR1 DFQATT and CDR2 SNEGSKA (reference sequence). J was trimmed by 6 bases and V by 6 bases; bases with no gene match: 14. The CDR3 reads CSAGTGTGRKKTQYL. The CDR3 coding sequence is TGCAGTGCGGGGACCGGGACAGGGAGGAAAAAGACCCAGTACCTC.

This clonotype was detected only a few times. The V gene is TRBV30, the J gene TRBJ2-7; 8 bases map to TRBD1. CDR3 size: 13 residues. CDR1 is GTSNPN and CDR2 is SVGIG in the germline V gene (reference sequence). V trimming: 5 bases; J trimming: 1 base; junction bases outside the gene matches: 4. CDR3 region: CAWDRGQSYEQYF. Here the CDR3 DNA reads TGTGCCTGGGACAGGGGACAGTCCTACGAGCAGTACTTC.

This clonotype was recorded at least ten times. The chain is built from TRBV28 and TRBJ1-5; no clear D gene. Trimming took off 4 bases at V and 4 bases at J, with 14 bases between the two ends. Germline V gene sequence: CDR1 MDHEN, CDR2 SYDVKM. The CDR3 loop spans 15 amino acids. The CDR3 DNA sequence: TGTGCCAGCAGTTCAACTGAGACGGGGAATCAGCCCCAGCATTTT. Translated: CASSSTETGNQPQHF.

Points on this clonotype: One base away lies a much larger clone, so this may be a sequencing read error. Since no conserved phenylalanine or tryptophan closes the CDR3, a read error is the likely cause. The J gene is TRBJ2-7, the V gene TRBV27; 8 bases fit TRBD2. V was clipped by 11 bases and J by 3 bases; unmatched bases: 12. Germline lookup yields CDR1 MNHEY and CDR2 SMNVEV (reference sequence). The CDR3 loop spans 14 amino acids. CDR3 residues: CAAAPGLAGYEQYY. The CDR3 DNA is TGTGCCGCGGCCCCCGGGCTAGCGGGCTACGAGCAGTACTAC.

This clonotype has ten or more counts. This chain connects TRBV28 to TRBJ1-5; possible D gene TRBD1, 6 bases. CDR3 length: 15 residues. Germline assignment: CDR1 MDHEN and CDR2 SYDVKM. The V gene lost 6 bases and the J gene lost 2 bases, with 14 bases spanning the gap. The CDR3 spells CASSPGAFGNQPQHF. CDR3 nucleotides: TGTGCCAGCAGCCCGGGGGCTTTCGGCAATCAGCCCCAGCATTTT.

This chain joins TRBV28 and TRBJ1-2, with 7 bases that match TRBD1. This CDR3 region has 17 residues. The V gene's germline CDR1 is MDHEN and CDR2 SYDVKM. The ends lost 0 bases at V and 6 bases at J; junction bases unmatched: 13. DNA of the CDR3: TGTGCCAGCAGTTTATGCCTTATCCGGGACAGAGGGAATGGCTACACCTTC. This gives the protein CASSLCLIRDRGNGYTF.

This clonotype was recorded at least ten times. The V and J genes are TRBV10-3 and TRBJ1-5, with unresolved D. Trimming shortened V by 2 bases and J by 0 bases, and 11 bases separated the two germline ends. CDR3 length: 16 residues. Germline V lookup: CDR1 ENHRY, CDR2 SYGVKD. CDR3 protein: CAISEGGVDSNQPQHF. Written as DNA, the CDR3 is TGTGCCATCAGTGAGGGTGGGGTAGATAGCAATCAGCCCCAGCATTTT.

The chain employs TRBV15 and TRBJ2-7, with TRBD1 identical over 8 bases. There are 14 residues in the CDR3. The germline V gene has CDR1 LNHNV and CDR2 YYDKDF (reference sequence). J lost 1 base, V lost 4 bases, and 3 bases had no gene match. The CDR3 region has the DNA TGTGCCACCAGCACGAGACAGGGGTCCTACGAGCAGTACTTC. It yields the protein CATSTRQGSYEQYF.

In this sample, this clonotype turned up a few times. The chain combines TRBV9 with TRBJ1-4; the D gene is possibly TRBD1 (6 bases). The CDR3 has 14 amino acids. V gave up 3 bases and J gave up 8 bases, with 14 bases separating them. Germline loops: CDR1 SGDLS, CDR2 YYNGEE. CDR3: CASSAGGRYEKLFF. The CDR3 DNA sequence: TGTGCCAGCAGCGCGGGGGGCAGGTACGAAAAACTGTTTTTT.

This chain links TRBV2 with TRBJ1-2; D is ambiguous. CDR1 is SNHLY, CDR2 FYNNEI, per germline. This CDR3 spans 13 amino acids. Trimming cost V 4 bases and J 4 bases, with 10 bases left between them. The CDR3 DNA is TGTGCCAGCAGTGTCGACGGCAGCTATGGCTACACCTTC. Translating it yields CASSVDGSYGYTF.

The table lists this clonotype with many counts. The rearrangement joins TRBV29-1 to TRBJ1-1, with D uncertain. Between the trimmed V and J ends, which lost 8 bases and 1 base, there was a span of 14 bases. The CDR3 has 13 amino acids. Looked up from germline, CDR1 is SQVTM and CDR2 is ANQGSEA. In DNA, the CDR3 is TGCAGCCCAATCGGGCTGAAGAACACTGAAGCTTTCTTT. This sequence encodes CSPIGLKNTEAFF.

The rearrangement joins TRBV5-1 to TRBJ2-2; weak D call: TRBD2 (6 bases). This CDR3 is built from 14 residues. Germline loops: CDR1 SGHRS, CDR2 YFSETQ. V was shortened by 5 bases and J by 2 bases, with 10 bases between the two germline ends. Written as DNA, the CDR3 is TGCGCCAGCAGTGGGAGGATAAACACCGGGGAGCTGTTTTTT. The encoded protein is CASSGRINTGELFF.

The CDR3 region is CASKSVAGVLGELFF. The CDR3 DNA sequence: TGTGCCAGCAAGTCGGTAGCGGGAGTTCTGGGGGAGCTGTTTTTT. This rearrangement joins TRBV2 to TRBJ2-2, with TRBD2 matching 9 bases. The CDR3 totals 15 residues. From germline, CDR1 is SNHLY and CDR2 FYNNEI. After removal of 7 bases from V and 8 bases from J, the junction contained 11 bases not matched to a gene.